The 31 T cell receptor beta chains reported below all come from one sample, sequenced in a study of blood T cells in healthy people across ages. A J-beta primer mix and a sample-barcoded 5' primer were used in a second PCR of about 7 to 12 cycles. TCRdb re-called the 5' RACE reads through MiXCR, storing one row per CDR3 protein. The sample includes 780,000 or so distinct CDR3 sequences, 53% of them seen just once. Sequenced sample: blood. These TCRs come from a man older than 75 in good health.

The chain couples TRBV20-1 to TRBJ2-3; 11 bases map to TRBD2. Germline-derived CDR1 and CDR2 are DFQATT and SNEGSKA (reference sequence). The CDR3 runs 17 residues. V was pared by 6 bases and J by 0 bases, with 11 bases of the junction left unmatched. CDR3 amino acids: CSAQTMTSGVSTDTQYF. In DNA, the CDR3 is TGCAGTGCCCAAACTATGACTAGCGGGGTTAGCACAGATACGCAGTATTTT.

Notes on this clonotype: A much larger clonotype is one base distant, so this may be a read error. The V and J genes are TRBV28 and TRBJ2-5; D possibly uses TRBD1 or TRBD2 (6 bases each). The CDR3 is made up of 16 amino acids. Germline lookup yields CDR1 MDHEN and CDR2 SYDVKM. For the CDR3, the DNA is TGTGCCAGCAGCCCAAATAGGGGGGACAAACAAGAGGCCCAGTACTTC. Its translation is CASSPNRGDKQEAQYF. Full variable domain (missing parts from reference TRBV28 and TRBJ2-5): DVKVTQSSRYLVKRTGEKVFLECVQDMDHENMFWYRQDPGLGLRLIYFSYDVKMKEKGDIPEGYSVSREKKERFSLILESASTNQTSMYLCASSPNRGDKQEAQYFGPGTRLLVL.

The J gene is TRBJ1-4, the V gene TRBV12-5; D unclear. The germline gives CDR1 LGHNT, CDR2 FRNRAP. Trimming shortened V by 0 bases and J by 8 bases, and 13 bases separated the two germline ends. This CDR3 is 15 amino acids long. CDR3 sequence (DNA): TGTGCTAGTGGTTTGGTACCCAATGGAGGGGAAAAACTGTTTTTT. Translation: CASGLVPNGGEKLFF.

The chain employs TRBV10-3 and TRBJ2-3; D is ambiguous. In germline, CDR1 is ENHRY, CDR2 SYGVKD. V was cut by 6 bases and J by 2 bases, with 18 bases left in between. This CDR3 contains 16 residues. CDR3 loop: CAISASNASYTDTQYF. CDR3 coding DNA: TGTGCCATCAGCGCCTCCAATGCGAGCTACACAGATACGCAGTATTTT.

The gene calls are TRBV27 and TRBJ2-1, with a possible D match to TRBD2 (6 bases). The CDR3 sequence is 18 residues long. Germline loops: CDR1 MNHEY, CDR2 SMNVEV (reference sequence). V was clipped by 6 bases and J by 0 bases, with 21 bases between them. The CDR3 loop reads CASSHTLGGPRSYNEQFF. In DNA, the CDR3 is TGTGCCAGCAGCCATACCCTCGGAGGGCCACGCTCCTACAATGAGCAGTTCTTC.

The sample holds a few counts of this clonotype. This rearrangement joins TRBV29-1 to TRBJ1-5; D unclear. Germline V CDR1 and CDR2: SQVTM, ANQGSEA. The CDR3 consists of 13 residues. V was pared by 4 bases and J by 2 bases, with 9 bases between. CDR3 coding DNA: TGCAGCGTTGTACCCGGGGGCAATCAGCCCCAGCATTTT. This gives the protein CSVVPGGNQPQHF. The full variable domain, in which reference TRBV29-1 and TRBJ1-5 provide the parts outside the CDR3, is SAVISQKPSRDICQRGTSLTIQCQVDSQVTMMFWYRQQPGQSLTLIATANQGSEATYESGFVIDKFPISRPNLTFSTLTVSNMSPEDSSIYLCSVVPGGNQPQHFGDGTRLSIL.

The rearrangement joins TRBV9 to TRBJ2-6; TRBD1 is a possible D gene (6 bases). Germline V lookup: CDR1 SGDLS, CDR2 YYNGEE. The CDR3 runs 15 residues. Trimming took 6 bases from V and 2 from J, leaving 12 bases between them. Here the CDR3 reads CASTLGAPGANVLTF. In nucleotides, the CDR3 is TGTGCCAGCACCCTGGGGGCACCTGGGGCCAACGTCCTGACTTTC.

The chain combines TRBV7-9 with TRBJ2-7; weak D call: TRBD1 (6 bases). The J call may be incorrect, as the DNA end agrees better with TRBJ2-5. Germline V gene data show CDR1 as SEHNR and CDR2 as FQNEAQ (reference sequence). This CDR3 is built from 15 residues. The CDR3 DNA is TGTGCCAGCAGCTCTCTCAGGGGCGGTCTAGAGACCCAGTACTTC. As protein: CASSSLRGGLETQYF.

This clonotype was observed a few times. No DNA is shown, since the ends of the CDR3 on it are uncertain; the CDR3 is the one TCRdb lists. The CDR3 protein is CASSRAGQLSEAFF. The chain couples TRBV6-5 to TRBJ1-1; the D call of TRBD1 is as the table states it, not checked on the DNA. CDR1 MNHEY and CDR2 SVGAGI come from the germline V gene. Inclusive of both ends, the CDR3 amounts to 14 amino acids.

DNA of the CDR3: TGTGCCAGCAGCCCCGGACAGCGACACTATGGCTACACCTTC. It translates to CASSPGQRHYGYTF. The chain carries TRBV3-1 and TRBJ1-2, with D tentatively TRBD1 (6 bases). This CDR3 is built from 14 residues. V gave up 4 bases and J gave up 3 bases, with 12 bases separating them. Per germline, CDR1 LGHDT and CDR2 YNNKEL (reference sequence).

CDR3 DNA sequence: TGTGCCAGCAGAACACAGCAACAGGGGTCCACTGAAGCTTTCTTT. Translation gives CASRTQQQGSTEAFF. The V call is TRBV28, the J call TRBJ1-1, with 7 bases that match TRBD1. Unmatched junction bases numbered 11, after V lost 6 bases and J lost 4 bases. Germline CDR1 MDHEN, CDR2 SYDVKM. The CDR3 totals 15 residues. The full variable domain, with the rest looked up from reference TRBV28 and TRBJ1-1, is DVKVTQSSRYLVKRTGEKVFLECVQDMDHENMFWYRQDPGLGLRLIYFSYDVKMKEKGDIPEGYSVSREKKERFSLILESASTNQTSMYLCASRTQQQGSTEAFFGQGTRLTVV.

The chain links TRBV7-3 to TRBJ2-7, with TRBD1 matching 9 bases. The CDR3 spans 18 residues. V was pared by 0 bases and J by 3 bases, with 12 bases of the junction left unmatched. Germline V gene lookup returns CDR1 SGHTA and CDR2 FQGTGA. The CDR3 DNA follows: TGTGCCAGCAGCTTAACACACGGGACAGGGAGTTCTTACTACGAGCAGTACTTC. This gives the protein CASSLTHGTGSSYYEQYF.

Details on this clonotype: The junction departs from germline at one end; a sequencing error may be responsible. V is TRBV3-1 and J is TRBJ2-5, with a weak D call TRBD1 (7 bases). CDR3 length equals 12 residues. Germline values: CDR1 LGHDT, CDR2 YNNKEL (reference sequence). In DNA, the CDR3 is TGCGCCAGCAGCCAGGACAGGAGGGAGCAGTACTTC. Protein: CASSQDRREQYF.

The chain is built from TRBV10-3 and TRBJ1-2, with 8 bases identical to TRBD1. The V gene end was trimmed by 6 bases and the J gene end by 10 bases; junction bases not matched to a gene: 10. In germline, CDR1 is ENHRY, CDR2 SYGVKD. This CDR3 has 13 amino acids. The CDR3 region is CAIRDRAPFLYTF. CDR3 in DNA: TGTGCCATCAGGGACAGGGCTCCATTTCTCTACACCTTC.

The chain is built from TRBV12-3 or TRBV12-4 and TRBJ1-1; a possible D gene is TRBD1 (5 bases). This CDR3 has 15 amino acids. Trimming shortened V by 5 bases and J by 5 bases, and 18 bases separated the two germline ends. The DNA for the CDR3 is TGTGCCAGCAGTCCCAGGGAAGGGGTAGGGACTGAAGCTTTCTTT. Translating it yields CASSPREGVGTEAFF.

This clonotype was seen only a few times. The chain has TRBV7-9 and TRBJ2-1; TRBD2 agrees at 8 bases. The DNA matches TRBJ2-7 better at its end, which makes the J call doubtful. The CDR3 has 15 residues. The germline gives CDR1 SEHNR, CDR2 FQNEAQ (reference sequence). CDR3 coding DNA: TGTGCCAGCAGCTCATTTAAGCGGGAGATGTATGAGCAGTACTTC. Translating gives CASSSFKREMYEQYF.

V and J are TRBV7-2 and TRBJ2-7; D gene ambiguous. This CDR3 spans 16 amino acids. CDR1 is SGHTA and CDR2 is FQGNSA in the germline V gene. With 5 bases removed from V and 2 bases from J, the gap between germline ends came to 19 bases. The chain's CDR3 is CASSLPSGPLPYEQYF. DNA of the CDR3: TGTGCCAGCAGCCTACCTTCCGGGCCCCTTCCCTACGAGCAGTACTTC.

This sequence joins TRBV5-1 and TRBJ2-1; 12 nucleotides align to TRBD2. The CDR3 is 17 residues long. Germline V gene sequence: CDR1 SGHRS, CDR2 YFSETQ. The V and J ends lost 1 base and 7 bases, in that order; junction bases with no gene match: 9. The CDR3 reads CASSLNLAGGPGNEQFF. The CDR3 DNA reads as TGCGCCAGCAGCTTGAATCTAGCGGGAGGGCCAGGAAATGAGCAGTTCTTC. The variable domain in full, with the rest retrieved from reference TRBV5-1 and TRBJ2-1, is KAGVTQTPRYLIKTRGQQVTLSCSPISGHRSVSWYQQTPGQGLQFLFEYFSETQRNKGNFPGRFSGRQFSNSRSEMNVSTLELGDSALYLCASSLNLAGGPGNEQFFGPGTRLTVL.

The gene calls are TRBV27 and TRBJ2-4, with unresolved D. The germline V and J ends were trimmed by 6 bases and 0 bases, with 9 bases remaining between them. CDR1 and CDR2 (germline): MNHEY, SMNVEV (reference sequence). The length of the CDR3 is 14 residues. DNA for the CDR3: TGTGCCAGCAGCTCATTGGCAGCCAAAAACATTCAGTACTTC. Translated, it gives CASSSLAAKNIQYF.

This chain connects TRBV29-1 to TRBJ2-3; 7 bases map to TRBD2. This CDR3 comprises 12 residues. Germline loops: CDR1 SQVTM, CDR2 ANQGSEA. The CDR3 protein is CLGGTFTDTQYF. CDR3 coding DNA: TGCCTCGGGGGGACCTTCACAGATACGCAGTATTTT.

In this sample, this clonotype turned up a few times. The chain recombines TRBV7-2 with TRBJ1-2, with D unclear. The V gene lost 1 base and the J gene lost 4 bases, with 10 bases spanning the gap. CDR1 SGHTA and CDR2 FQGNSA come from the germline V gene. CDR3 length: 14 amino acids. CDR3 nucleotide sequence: TGTGCCAGCAGCTTAGGGTTAGGGTCCTATGGCTACACCTTC. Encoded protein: CASSLGLGSYGYTF. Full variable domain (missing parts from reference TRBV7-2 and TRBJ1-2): GAGVSQSPSNKVTEKGKDVELRCDPISGHTALYWYRQSLGQGLEFLIYFQGNSAPDKSGLPSDRFSAERTGGSVSTLTIQRTQQEDSAVYLCASSLGLGSYGYTFGSGTRLTVV.

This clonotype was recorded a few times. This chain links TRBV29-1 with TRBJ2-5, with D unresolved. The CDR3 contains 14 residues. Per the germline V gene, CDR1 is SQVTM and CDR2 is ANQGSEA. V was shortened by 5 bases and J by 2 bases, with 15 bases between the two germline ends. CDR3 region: CSVHRTEKQETQYF. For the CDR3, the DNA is TGCAGCGTTCACCGCACAGAAAAACAAGAGACCCAGTACTTC.

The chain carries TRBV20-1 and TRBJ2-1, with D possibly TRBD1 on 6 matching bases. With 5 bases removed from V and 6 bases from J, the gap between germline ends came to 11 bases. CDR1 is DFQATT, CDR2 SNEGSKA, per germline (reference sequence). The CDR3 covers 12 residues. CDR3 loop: CSAHRVGNEQFF. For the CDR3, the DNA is TGCAGTGCTCACAGGGTTGGCAATGAGCAGTTCTTC.

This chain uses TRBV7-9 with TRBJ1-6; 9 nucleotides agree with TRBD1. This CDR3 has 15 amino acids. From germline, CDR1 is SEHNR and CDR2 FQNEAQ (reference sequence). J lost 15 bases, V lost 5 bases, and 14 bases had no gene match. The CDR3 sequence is CASSASGQGLPLLHF. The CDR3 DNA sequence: TGTGCCAGCAGCGCCTCGGGACAGGGTCTACCCCTCCTCCACTTT.

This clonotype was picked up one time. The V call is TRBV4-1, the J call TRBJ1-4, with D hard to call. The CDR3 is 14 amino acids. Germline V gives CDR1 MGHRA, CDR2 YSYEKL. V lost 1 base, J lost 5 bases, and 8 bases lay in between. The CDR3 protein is CASSQVTLNEKLFF. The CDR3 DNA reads TGCGCCAGCAGCCAAGTGACCTTGAATGAAAAACTGTTTTTT.

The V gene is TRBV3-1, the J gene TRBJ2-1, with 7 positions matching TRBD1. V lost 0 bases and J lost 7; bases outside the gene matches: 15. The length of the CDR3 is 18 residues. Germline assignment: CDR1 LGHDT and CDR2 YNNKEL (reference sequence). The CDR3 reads CASSQDSRQGILRNEQFF. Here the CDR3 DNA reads TGTGCCAGCAGCCAAGATTCCCGACAGGGTATTCTTCGTAATGAGCAGTTCTTC.

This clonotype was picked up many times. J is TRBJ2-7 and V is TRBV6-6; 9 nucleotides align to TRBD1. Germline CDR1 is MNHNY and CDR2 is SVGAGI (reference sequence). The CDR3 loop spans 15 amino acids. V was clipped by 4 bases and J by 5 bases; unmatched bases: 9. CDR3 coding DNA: TGTGCCAGCAGTTCCAATGACAGGGGGGGCCACGAGCAGTACTTC. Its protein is CASSSNDRGGHEQYF.

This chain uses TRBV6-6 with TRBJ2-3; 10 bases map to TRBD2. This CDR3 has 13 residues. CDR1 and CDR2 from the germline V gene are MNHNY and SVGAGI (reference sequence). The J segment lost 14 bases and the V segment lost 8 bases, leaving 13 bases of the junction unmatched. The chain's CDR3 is CASGSGRALVAYF. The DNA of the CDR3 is TGTGCCAGCGGCAGCGGGAGGGCCCTCGTGGCGTATTTT.

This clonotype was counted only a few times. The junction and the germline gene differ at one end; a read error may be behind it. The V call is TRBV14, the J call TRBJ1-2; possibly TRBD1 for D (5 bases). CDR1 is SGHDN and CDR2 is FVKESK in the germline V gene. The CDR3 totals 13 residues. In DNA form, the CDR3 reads TGTGCTAGCAGCCGTGGGGGGTTTAATGGCTACACCTTC. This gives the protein CASSRGGFNGYTF.

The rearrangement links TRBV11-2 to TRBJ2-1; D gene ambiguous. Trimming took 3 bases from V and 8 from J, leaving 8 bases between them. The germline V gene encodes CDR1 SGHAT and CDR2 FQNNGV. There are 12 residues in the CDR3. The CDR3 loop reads CASSFSRDEQFF. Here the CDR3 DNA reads TGTGCCAGCAGCTTCTCTCGGGATGAGCAGTTCTTC.

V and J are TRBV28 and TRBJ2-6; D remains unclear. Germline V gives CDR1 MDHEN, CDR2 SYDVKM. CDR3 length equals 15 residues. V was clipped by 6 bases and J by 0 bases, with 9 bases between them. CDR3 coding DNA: TGTGCCAGCAGCCACGATTACTCTGGGGCCAACGTCCTGACTTTC. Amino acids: CASSHDYSGANVLTF.